This section outlines one T cell receptor (beta chain) sequence together with its context. Only in-frame clones appear in the TCRdb table, and some are missing; sequencing was by immunoSEQ multiplex PCR. The table shows some 66,000 clones, with roughly 90% occurring only once. CDR3 length: 14 amino acids. V lost 2 bases and J lost 3, with 13 bases in between. Germline-derived CDR1 and CDR2 are SQVTM and ANQGSEA. The sample originates from a study of technical replicates of blood from several donors. This receptor was taken from a human donor in good health. Some clones in this sample may be carry-over from other donors' samples. Sample: PBMCs. The chain has TRBV29-1 and TRBJ2-5, with no clear D. The DNA of the CDR3 is TGCAGCGTTGAATGGTCACAGCCCGAAGAGACCCAGTACTTC. Encoded protein: CSVEWSQPEETQYF.